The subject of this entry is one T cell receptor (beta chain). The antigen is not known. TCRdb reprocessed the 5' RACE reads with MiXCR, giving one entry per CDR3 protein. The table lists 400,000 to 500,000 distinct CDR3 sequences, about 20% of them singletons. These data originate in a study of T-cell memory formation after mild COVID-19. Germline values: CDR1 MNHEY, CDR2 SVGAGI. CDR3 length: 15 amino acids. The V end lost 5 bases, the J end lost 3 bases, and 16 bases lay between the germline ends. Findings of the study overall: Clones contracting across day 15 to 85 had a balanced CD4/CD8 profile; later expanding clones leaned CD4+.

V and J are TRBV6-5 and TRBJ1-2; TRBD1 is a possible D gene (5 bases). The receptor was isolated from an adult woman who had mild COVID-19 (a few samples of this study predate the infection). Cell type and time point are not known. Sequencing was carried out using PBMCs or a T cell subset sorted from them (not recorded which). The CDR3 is CASSPRGRVHYGYTF. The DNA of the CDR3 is TGTGCCAGCAGTCCCCGCGGCAGGGTGCACTATGGCTACACCTTC.